This T cell receptor (beta chain) is from a study of blood T cells in healthy people across ages (dated by TCRdb to between 2014 and 2017). Notes on the research overall: In model experiments, template switching captured roughly one uniquely barcoded TCR beta cDNA molecule for every two T cells. For two donors (one aged 18 to 30 and one aged 80 or older), the study analyzed two additional independent replicas of 1 million unique cDNA reads from the same blood draw. Donors were grouped into four age groups: young (average roughly 15 years), middle-aged (39), aged (62) and long-lived (about 82). Age-related changes in TCR beta repertoire diversity were measured in the study by deep sequencing normalized with unique cDNA molecular identifiers. Donors of different ages were randomly distributed across sequencing lanes to avoid experimental bias.

The donors were roughly 39 Caucasian individuals from Russia, aged roughly 6 to 100 years, who were systemically healthy. Roughly 11 milliliters of peripheral blood were drawn from each donor into EDTA-treated Vacutainer tubes. Ficoll-Paque density-gradient centrifugation was used to isolate PBMCs, with at least 6 million per sample. Trizol reagent was used to extract total RNA from PBMCs, with at least 5.5 micrograms per sample. For every donor, an aliquot of PBMCs went through flow cytometry to measure the percentages of naive CD45RAhigh/CD27high T cells. Library method: 5' RACE. Sequencing relied on an Illumina HiSeq 2500. The second PCR ran for about 7 to 11 cycles and used a J-beta primer mix along with a sample-barcoded 5' primer. Each TCR beta cDNA molecule received a unique molecular identifier from a template-switch 5' adaptor carrying 12 random nucleotides. Each sample yielded at least 3 million CDR3-containing paired-end reads. All of the RNA was converted into first-strand cDNA using the Mint cDNA synthesis kit, with a TRBC-specific oligonucleotide serving as the primer. Following uracil-DNA glycosylase treatment, all cDNA underwent a first 18-cycle PCR with the universal primers M1SS and BC2_uni_R. The authors' analysis ran thus. Normalization of each sample was performed by random selection of 1 million high-quality reads, each carrying a distinct molecular identifier. Instead of being binned into consensus sequences, reads that shared molecular identifiers were thrown out. MiTCR, with a Q25 quality threshold and the strictest error-elimination algorithm, was used for CDR3 identification, clonotype clustering and error correction. A nonparametric unseen species model using Euler transformation provided a lower-bound estimate of total TCR beta diversity. TCRdb passed the public sequencing reads through fastp at Q25 and MiXCR, retaining productive beta sequences. CDR3 protein duplicates are merged, each entry listing the most common genes and DNA. TCRdb's processing, not the authors' own work, is the source of the V and J calls. The sample contains approximately 1,000,000 distinct CDR3 sequences, approximately 38% of them found a single time. The leading ten clones occupy approximately 14% of the sample.

General findings and caveats noted by the study authors: As age increased, observed TCR beta diversity per million T cells dropped in a roughly linear way, and a significant reduction was already evident by age about 40. Because profiling used bulk unsorted PBMCs, naive and antigen-experienced compartments could not be compared conclusively. Observed TCR beta diversity correlated strongly with the percentage of naive T cells measured by flow cytometry. Estimates of total diversity based on one million sequenced T cells were regarded as lower bounds and as underestimates. Compared with the aged group, the long-lived group had more naive CD4+ T cells, fewer expanded clones and increased TCR diversity, a pattern suggesting age selection. Because donor CMV infection status was unknown, age-related changes in expanded clonotypes were potentially confounded.

This clonotype came up a few times. No cognate antigen has been identified for it. No much larger clone exists at a distance of one base, and base qualities are not known. Trimming removed 4 bases from V and 6 bases from J, leaving 21 bases between the germline ends. In the germline V gene, CDR1 corresponds to MNHNS and CDR2 to SASEGT. The CDR3 sequence holds 16 residues, the cysteine and phenylalanine included. The entry retains the CDR3 DNA only, 48 bases that are in frame from base 1. The sample comprised blood. This sequence uses TRBV6-1 and TRBJ1-2; a tentative D call is TRBD1 (5 bases match). This TCR was sampled from a young man in good health. The nucleotides are TGTGCCAGCAGTGTTGAGGCGGGGCTCCGTCGAAATGGCTACACCTTC. This gives the protein CASSVEAGLRRNGYTF.